This TCR beta chain was documented in a study of Tregs in tolerant kidney transplant recipients. The table came from immunoSEQ multiplex PCR; TCRdb's copy has only in-frame clones and leaves some out. Here the sample table reports roughly 48,000 clones. Germline V gene lookup returns CDR1 SGHTA and CDR2 FQGNSA. V dropped 3 bases and J dropped 9; count of bases not matched to a gene: 1. The CDR3 sequence is 12 residues long. Notes on this clone: The CDR3 end falls 3 residues outside the read, so it is completed with the germline J gene.

Unstimulated Tregs (CD4+CD25+CD127-) and CD4+CD25- non-Tregs were sorted from PBMCs. This TCR was recovered from a human donor who received a combined kidney and bone marrow transplant. The specimen was CD4+ T cells from blood, collected before the transplant. The chain couples TRBV7-2 to TRBJ2-1; 8 nucleotides agree with TRBD2. The sequenced CDR3 bases are TGTGCCAGCAGCTTTCTAGCGGGTGAG. Translating gives CASSFLAGE. In full, the CDR3 is CASSFLAGEQFF.